This T cell receptor beta chain emerged from a study of identical twins. Study-wide points: The more abundant beta clonotypes in cord blood had fewer insertions, and memory repertoires did not show this. The degree of excess twin sharing was weaker in beta out-of-frame sequences.

This clonotype was counted many times. What it binds is unknown. CDR3 length: 15 amino acids. Trimming removed 4 bases at V and 3 bases at J, with 15 bases between. Germline V lookup: CDR1 SEHNR, CDR2 FQNEAQ (reference sequence). Template switching added a universal primer binding site, and final cDNA carried unique molecular identifiers. MiXCR, run by TCRdb on the 5' RACE reads, gives a single entry per CDR3 protein. The data hold about 240,000 distinct CDR3 sequences, with 6.5% to 9% observed a single time. The same sample was also used in a study of yellow fever vaccine responses in identical twins.

The V call is TRBV7-9, the J call TRBJ1-1; no clear D. Sequencing input: CD8+ T cells sorted from blood. The origin of this receptor is a woman aged 18-29 years in good health. DNA for the CDR3: TGTGCCAGCAGCTCCCGGGAGACCAGCTACACTGAAGCTTTCTTT. Encoded protein: CASSSRETSYTEAFF. Variable domain in full (rest from reference TRBV7-9 and TRBJ1-1): DTGVSQNPRHKITKRGQNVTFRCDPISEHNRLYWYRQTLGQGPEFLTYFQNEAQLEKSRLLSDRFSAERPKGSFSTLEIQRTEQGDSAMYLCASSSRETSYTEAFFGQGTRLTVV.